One sample yielded the 21 T cell receptor beta chains listed below, sequenced in a study of OX40 agonist ivuxolimab in advanced cancers. Sequencing used immunoSEQ multiplex PCR; TCRdb keeps in-frame clones, though not all of them. Counted here are about 79,000 clones, roughly 80% occurring once; the ten biggest clones make up about 4.9%. The specimen comprised CD4+ or CD8+ T cells sorted from blood, sampled in a trial of the OX40 agonist ivuxolimab. The receptors come from an adult with an advanced solid tumor such as melanoma, head and neck, liver or kidney cancer.

This chain links TRBV11-3 with TRBJ1-2; perhaps TRBD1 as D (5 bases). The V gene lost 0 bases and the J gene lost 8 bases, with 7 bases spanning the gap. The germline V gene encodes CDR1 SGHNT and CDR2 YENEEA. CDR3 length equals 12 residues. Here the CDR3 reads CASSLDGTGYTF. CDR3 DNA sequence: TGTGCCAGCAGCTTAGATGGGACCGGCTACACCTTC.

The chain combines TRBV7-9 with TRBJ2-7; D unclear. Between the trimmed V and J ends, which lost 1 base and 3 bases, there was a span of 7 bases. Germline CDR1 and CDR2: SEHNR and FQNEAQ (reference sequence). This CDR3 comprises 13 residues. The CDR3 nucleotides read TGTGCCAGCAGCTTAGGGCAATTCTACGAGCAGTACTTC. Protein: CASSLGQFYEQYF.

This clone has just one count. The chain carries TRBV5-1 and TRBJ2-2; 7 positions match TRBD2. CDR1 is SGHRS and CDR2 is YFSETQ in the germline V gene. Trimming took 4 bases from V and 4 from J; bases not matched to a gene: 7. CDR3 length: 15 residues. The CDR3 spells CASSLGTTGTGELFF. The CDR3 nucleotides read TGCGCCAGCAGCCTAGGGACTACGGGCACCGGGGAGCTGTTTTTT.

The CDR3 is CASSLGLAGLTYEQYF. The CDR3 DNA reads TGCGCCAGCAGCTTGGGACTAGCGGGATTAACCTACGAGCAGTACTTC. This chain joins TRBV5-1 and TRBJ2-7; 11 positions match TRBD2. CDR3 length: 16 amino acids. Germline-derived CDR1 and CDR2 are SGHRS and YFSETQ. Unmatched junction bases numbered 4, after V lost 0 bases and J lost 2 bases.

The CDR3 protein is CASSSQPTDTQYF. The DNA for the CDR3 is TGTGCCAGCAGCTCCCAACCCACAGATACGCAGTATTTT. The genes are TRBV7-2 and TRBJ2-3; no clear D gene. V lost 4 bases to trimming and J lost 2 bases, with 7 bases between them. The length of the CDR3 is 13 residues. The germline V gene has CDR1 SGHTA and CDR2 FQGNSA.

This rearrangement joins TRBV18 to TRBJ2-6, with D perhaps TRBD2 (5 bases). CDR3 length: 18 residues. Germline CDR1 reads KGHSH; CDR2 reads LQKENI. Trimming removed 3 bases from V and 0 bases from J, with 15 bases in between. CDR3 sequence: CASSPAGGWSSGANVLTF. The DNA of the CDR3 is TGTGCCAGCTCACCCGCCGGCGGGTGGAGCTCTGGGGCCAACGTCCTGACTTTC.

Written as DNA, the CDR3 is TGTGCCAGCCTTGACCCCCGGGGTAACAATGAGCAGTTCTTC. This encodes CASLDPRGNNEQFF. The genes are TRBV5-4 and TRBJ2-1, with D possibly matching TRBD2 (5 bases). The germline V and J ends were trimmed by 7 bases and 5 bases, with 16 bases remaining between them. The CDR3 loop spans 14 amino acids. Germline V gene data show CDR1 as SGHNT and CDR2 as YYREEE (reference sequence).

This clone occurred once. This rearrangement joins TRBV15 to TRBJ1-5, with D possibly matching TRBD1 (6 bases). The V end lost 3 bases, the J end lost 4 bases, and 13 bases lay between the germline ends. The CDR3 is 15 amino acids. Per germline, CDR1 LNHNV and CDR2 YYDKDF (reference sequence). The DNA for the CDR3 is TGTGCCACCAGCAGGCAAGGACAGCGGAATCAGCCCCAGCATTTT. Protein: CATSRQGQRNQPQHF.

The chain carries TRBV4-3 and TRBJ2-1; TRBD2 matches 13 bases. Trimming took 3 bases from V and 5 from J; bases not matched to a gene: 4. Germline CDR1 reads LGHNA; CDR2 reads YSLEER. The CDR3 totals 16 residues. CDR3 residues: CASSQELAGGNNEQFF. CDR3 nucleotide sequence: TGCGCCAGCAGCCAGGAACTAGCGGGAGGGAACAATGAGCAGTTCTTC.

This sequence joins TRBV18 and TRBJ1-1; D ambiguous. Trimming removed 1 base at V and 9 bases at J, with 15 bases between. The germline CDR1 and CDR2 sequences are KGHSH and LQKENI. There are 14 residues in the CDR3. CDR3 sequence reads: CASSPREGDRQAFF. CDR3 nucleotide sequence: TGTGCCAGCTCACCACGGGAGGGTGATCGTCAAGCTTTCTTT.

The CDR3 coding sequence is TGTGCCAGCTCACCGGAAGGGGCCTACGAGCAGTACTTC. Translated: CASSPEGAYEQYF. The chain uses TRBV18 and TRBJ2-7, with a weak D call TRBD1 (5 bases). Trimming stripped 3 bases from V and 2 bases from J, with 8 bases between. Looked up from germline, CDR1 is KGHSH and CDR2 is LQKENI. CDR3 length equals 13 residues.

The chain joins TRBV11-3 to TRBJ2-7, with 7 bases lining up with TRBD1. CDR1 is SGHNT and CDR2 is YENEEA in the germline V gene. The CDR3 contains 18 residues. The ends lost 0 bases at V and 2 bases at J; junction bases unmatched: 13. The CDR3 DNA reads TGTGCCAGCAGCTTAGAAAAGACCGGGACAGTTGACACCTACGAGCAGTACTTC. Residues: CASSLEKTGTVDTYEQYF.

This rearrangement joins TRBV6-1 to TRBJ2-2; 9 bases agree with TRBD2. The length of the CDR3 is 16 residues. The ends lost 3 bases at V and 1 base at J; junction bases unmatched: 3. Germline V gives CDR1 MNHNS, CDR2 SASEGT. The CDR3 DNA sequence: TGTGCCAGCAGTGACCTACTAGCGGGGAACACCGGGGAGCTGTTTTTT. It specifies CASSDLLAGNTGELFF.

The V gene is TRBV6-5, the J gene TRBJ1-2, with D tentatively TRBD1 (5 bases). The CDR3 totals 12 residues. V lost 8 bases and J 8 bases, leaving 15 bases between the germline ends. Germline values: CDR1 MNHEY, CDR2 SVGAGI. In nucleotides, the CDR3 is TGTGCCAGCTACAGTCCCGGGGGAGGCTACACCTTC. Its translation: CASYSPGGGYTF.

This chain connects TRBV11-2 to TRBJ2-3; D remains ambiguous. Germline loops: CDR1 SGHAT, CDR2 FQNNGV. This CDR3 comprises 14 residues. Trimming took off 5 bases at V and 5 bases at J, with 14 bases between the two ends. DNA of the CDR3: TGTGCCAGCAGCGACCCTAAGAAACTAGATACGCAGTATTTT. Encoded protein: CASSDPKKLDTQYF.

V and J are TRBV30 and TRBJ2-7; D might be TRBD2 (6 bases). The CDR3 has 12 residues. Germline V gene sequence: CDR1 GTSNPN, CDR2 SVGIG (reference sequence). Trimming pared 0 bases from V and 10 bases from J, leaving 13 bases between. DNA for the CDR3: TGTGCCTGGAGTGTAGCCAGGACTAACCAGTACTTC. Translating gives CAWSVARTNQYF.

The rearrangement uses TRBV11-2 and TRBJ2-1; D is undetermined. Trimming stripped 5 bases from V and 6 bases from J, with 8 bases between. The germline V gene encodes CDR1 SGHAT and CDR2 FQNNGV. This CDR3 region has 12 residues. CDR3 coding DNA: TGTGCCAGCAGCCGTGGGGTCAATGAGCAGTTCTTC. Translating it yields CASSRGVNEQFF.

V gene TRBV20-1 combines with J gene TRBJ1-1; tentative D call: TRBD1 (6 bases). Germline-derived CDR1 and CDR2 are DFQATT and SNEGSKA (reference sequence). The CDR3 is made up of 10 amino acids. The V end lost 6 bases, the J end lost 5 bases, and 7 bases lay between the germline ends. This CDR3 is CSATGTEAFF. CDR3 nucleotide sequence: TGCAGTGCCACAGGGACTGAAGCTTTCTTT.

The chain has TRBV28 and TRBJ1-2; D is unresolved. Trimming stripped 2 bases from V and 2 bases from J, with 9 bases between. The CDR3 has 14 residues. Per the germline V gene, CDR1 is MDHEN and CDR2 is SYDVKM. CDR3 DNA: TGTGCCAGCAGTTTAGTGGGCGTGAACTATGGCTACACCTTC. Its translation: CASSLVGVNYGYTF.

The chain carries TRBV9 and TRBJ2-1; D is undetermined. The CDR3 runs to 13 residues. V lost 0 bases and J lost 4, with 5 bases in between. Germline CDR1 and CDR2: SGDLS and YYNGEE. Here the CDR3 reads CASSVGSYNEQFF. The CDR3 DNA is TGTGCCAGCAGCGTAGGGAGTTACAATGAGCAGTTCTTC.

The chain uses TRBV18 and TRBJ1-5; 9 bases fit TRBD1. The V segment lost 5 bases and the J segment 5 bases; nucleotides outside the gene matches: 4. Germline loops: CDR1 KGHSH, CDR2 LQKENI. The CDR3 loop spans 14 amino acids. This CDR3 is CASSSTGGDQPQHF. Here the CDR3 DNA reads TGTGCCAGCTCATCGACAGGGGGTGATCAGCCCCAGCATTTT.